Listed below are T cell receptor beta chains from one sample, sequenced in a study of T cell responses to AZD1222 COVID-19 vaccine. The data were produced by immunoSEQ multiplex PCR, yet TCRdb's version contains in-frame clones alone and is incomplete. The sample has 150,000 to 200,000 clones, about 90% seen once. The sample was peripheral blood, taken 28 days after the second AZD1222 dose. These TCRs come from an adult who received the AZD1222 COVID-19 vaccine. The CDR3 runs from the conserved cysteine through the conserved F or W.

length: 14; V: TRBV19; J: TRBJ2-7; CDR3: CASSIGGGSYEQYF
length: 14; V: TRBV28; J: TRBJ1-2; CDR3: CASRGREGWYGYTF
length: 16; V: TRBV27; J: TRBJ2-1; CDR3: CASRPDRGPFGDEQFF
length: 14; V: TRBV28; J: TRBJ2-1; CDR3: CASSYGREGNEQFF
length: 12; V: TRBV2; J: TRBJ2-7; CDR3: CASRAGQLEQYF
length: 15; V: TRBV2; J: TRBJ2-2; CDR3: CASRLQGVNTGELFF
length: 15; V: TRBV6-5; J: TRBJ1-3; CDR3: CASSRQPSSGNTIYF
length: 16; V: TRBV19; J: TRBJ2-6; CDR3: CASSIVGARGANVLTF
length: 13; V: TRBV11-2; J: TRBJ1-4; CDR3: CASSPDRAEKLFF
length: 17; V: TRBV5-1; J: TRBJ2-3; CDR3: CASSPLNSGGASDTQYF
length: 18; V: TRBV5-6; J: TRBJ2-1; CDR3: CASSGEASGSGSYNEQFF
length: 14; V: TRBV18; J: TRBJ1-4; CDR3: CASSRTATNEKLFF
length: 14; V: TRBV6-5; J: TRBJ1-2; CDR3: CASSTLLEGYGYTF
length: 15; V: TRBV24-1; J: TRBJ2-2; CDR3: CATGDRGRRAGELFF
length: 16; V: TRBV9; J: TRBJ1-2; CDR3: CASSVGTGGEGYGYTF
length: 18; V: TRBV11-2; J: TRBJ2-7; CDR3: CASSSSRKGASGRYEQYF
length: 15; V: TRBV7-6; J: TRBJ1-4; CDR3: CASSLIQGAWEKLFF
length: 13; V: TRBV18; J: TRBJ2-7; CDR3: CASSENTAYEQYF
length: 13; V: TRBV12-3/TRBV12-4; J: TRBJ1-1; CDR3: CASSPSGSTEAFF
length: 14; V: TRBV5-1; J: TRBJ2-5; CDR3: CASSLGTSEETQYF
length: 16; V: TRBV5-1; J: TRBJ1-1; CDR3: CASSPGTGGAGTEAFF
length: 12; V: TRBV11-2; J: TRBJ2-1; CDR3: CASSLAPGGQFF
length: 15; V: TRBV2; J: TRBJ2-7; CDR3: CASEAGGLSRYEQYF
length: 13; V: TRBV27; J: TRBJ1-1; CDR3: CASSFYPDGEAFF
length: 15; V: TRBV3-1/TRBV3-2; J: TRBJ2-7; CDR3: CASSRYSGSSYEQYF
length: 14; V: TRBV2; J: TRBJ2-5; CDR3: CASRWGGRLETQYF
length: 16; V: TRBV28; J: TRBJ2-4; CDR3: CASKTSGSSAKNIQYF
length: 16; V: TRBV7-8; J: TRBJ2-7; CDR3: CASSLLGTSRSYEQYF
length: 13; V: TRBV27; J: TRBJ2-5; CDR3: CASSPSGQRTQYF
length: 13; V: TRBV29-1; J: TRBJ1-2; CDR3: CSVHVTGGSGYTF
length: 15; V: TRBV28; J: TRBJ1-4; CDR3: CASSERMGTNEKLFF
length: 11; V: TRBV30; J: TRBJ2-1; CDR3: CAWSLLNEQFF
length: 14; V: TRBV19; J: TRBJ1-5; CDR3: CASTTVGEVQPQHF
length: 13; V: TRBV18; J: TRBJ2-7; CDR3: CASSPPGDYEQYF